This T cell receptor (beta chain) was recorded in a study of monozygotic twins with inflammatory bowel disease. Study-level points and caveats: Resolution of different T cell subtypes was not achieved. Sharing of clonotypes with others was lower in IBD patients than in healthy twins, and this was especially so with disease activity. Inverse Simpson values showed less TCRbeta diversity in IBD patients than in their healthy co-twins.

The germline gives CDR1 MNHEY, CDR2 SVGEGT. This CDR3 comprises 16 residues. Eight distinct reactions (per sample) were used to make the cDNA. TCRdb derives one entry per CDR3 protein from the 5' RACE reads, leaving out DNA. Across around 410,000 distinct CDR3 sequences, the top ten clones capture more than 2% of the sample. Concerning this clonotype itself: The antigen is not known.

V and J are TRBV6-2 or TRBV6-3 and TRBJ2-1; TCRdb names TRBD2, which stays unverified in the absence of DNA. This clonotype was sampled from a human donor with ulcerative colitis or Crohn's disease, or a healthy co-twin of an affected twin (not recorded which). The sequenced sample was blood. This CDR3 reads CASSYYSGKTYNEQFF.